The 27 T cell receptor beta chains presented below share a single source sample, sequenced in a study of blood T cell repertoires in COVID-19. The assay was immunoSEQ multiplex PCR, and TCRdb's table has in-frame clones only and misses some. The table includes almost 90,000 clones, around 90% detected once. Sequencing used peripheral blood. The receptor source for this set is a man aged 18 to 29 with COVID-19, enrolled during active disease.

V usage is TRBV30 and J usage is TRBJ1-2; 10 bases match TRBD1. Germline V gene sequence: CDR1 GTSNPN, CDR2 SVGIG (reference sequence). The CDR3 extends over 16 amino acids. The J segment lost 5 bases and the V segment lost 4 bases, leaving 13 bases of the junction unmatched. CDR3 loop: CAWTQTGTGEFYGYTF. The CDR3 DNA follows: TGTGCCTGGACACAGACCGGGACAGGGGAATTTTATGGCTACACCTTC. Supplemented by reference TRBV30 and TRBJ1-2, the full variable domain reads SQTIHQWPATLVQPVGSPLSLECTVEGTSNPNLYWYRQAAGRGLQLLFYSVGIGQISSEVPQNLSASRPQDRQFILSSKKLLLSDSGFYLCAWTQTGTGEFYGYTFGSGTRLTVV.

This clone has more than one count but fewer than ten. The chain employs TRBV18 and TRBJ2-6, with D uncertain. The CDR3 has 16 residues. V was trimmed by 3 bases and J by 0 bases, leaving 9 bases between them. CDR1 is KGHSH and CDR2 is LQKENI in the germline V gene. The CDR3 loop reads CASSPSVNSGANVLTF. The CDR3 DNA reads TGTGCCAGCTCACCTTCGGTGAACTCTGGGGCCAACGTCCTGACTTTC.

This chain connects TRBV12-2 to TRBJ1-5; the table's TRBD1 call for D was not verified on the DNA. TRBV12-2 is a pseudogene. This CDR3 has 15 residues. The CDR3 loop reads CASRHQTPPVGPQHF. CDR3 sequence (DNA): TGTGCAAGTCGCCACCAGACACCCCCGGTAGGGCCCCAGCATTTT.

The gene calls are TRBV28 and TRBJ2-7; 10 positions match TRBD2. Germline V CDR1 and CDR2: MDHEN, SYDVKM. The length of the CDR3 is 15 residues. Trimming cost V 3 bases and J 0 bases; bases outside gene matches: 2. CDR3 sequence reads: CASSFSGRSSYEQYF. Written as DNA, the CDR3 is TGTGCCAGCAGTTTTAGCGGGAGGAGCTCCTACGAGCAGTACTTC. The entire variable domain, with the rest obtained from reference TRBV28 and TRBJ2-7, is as follows: DVKVTQSSRYLVKRTGEKVFLECVQDMDHENMFWYRQDPGLGLRLIYFSYDVKMKEKGDIPEGYSVSREKKERFSLILESASTNQTSMYLCASSFSGRSSYEQYFGPGTRLTVT.

The CDR3 coding sequence is TGTGCCAGCAGCGTAAAACCCGTAGAAGGGGGTCTAAAGAACTATGGCTACACCTTC. Protein product: CASSVKPVEGGLKNYGYTF. The chain has TRBV9 and TRBJ1-2; D is perhaps TRBD1 (6 bases). The length of the CDR3 is 19 residues. V lost 1 base and J lost 2, with 24 bases in between. Germline V gene data show CDR1 as SGDLS and CDR2 as YYNGEE.

This clone was seen more than once but under ten times. The chain couples TRBV9 to TRBJ1-2; TRBD1 matches 7 bases. Looked up from germline, CDR1 is SGDLS and CDR2 is YYNGEE. V lost 0 bases, J lost 8 bases, and 10 bases stayed unmatched. The CDR3 sequence is 15 residues long. The CDR3, as DNA: TGTGCCAGCAGCGTAGGAGACAGGGTGGGCAGGGGCTACACCTTC. Translation gives CASSVGDRVGRGYTF.

The chain combines TRBV4-3 with TRBJ1-3, with D hard to call. Germline CDR1 reads LGHNA; CDR2 reads YSLEER. The CDR3 covers 18 residues. With 0 bases removed from V and 0 bases from J, the gap between germline ends came to 15 bases. The DNA for the CDR3 is TGCGCCAGCAGCCAAGATCCGTACGGGTTAAGCTCTGGAAACACCATATATTTT. It translates to CASSQDPYGLSSGNTIYF.

The chain recombines TRBV19 with TRBJ1-1, with 7 bases that match TRBD1. CDR3 length equals 13 residues. Germline V CDR1 and CDR2: LNHDA, SQIVND (reference sequence). V gave up 6 bases and J gave up 0 bases; unmatched junction bases: 1. For the CDR3, the DNA is TGTGCCAGTAGCGGGACAGTGAACACTGAAGCTTTCTTT. It translates to CASSGTVNTEAFF.

With regard to this clone: This specimen includes other DNA sequences encoding the same CDR3. The chain links TRBV9 to TRBJ2-7, with 14 bases aligning to TRBD2. The CDR3 spans 15 residues. Germline CDR1 reads SGDLS; CDR2 reads YYNGEE. The V and J ends lost 3 bases and 4 bases, in that order; junction bases with no gene match: 3. In DNA form, the CDR3 reads TGTGCCAGCAGCGCCGGGACTAGCGGGAGTTACGAGCAGTACTTC. It encodes CASSAGTSGSYEQYF.

This clone came up once. The rearrangement links TRBV5-1 to TRBJ1-3, with D hard to call. Germline loops: CDR1 SGHRS, CDR2 YFSETQ. This CDR3 spans 14 amino acids. The germline V and J ends were trimmed by 0 bases and 4 bases, with 8 bases remaining between them. The CDR3 DNA reads as TGCGCCAGCAGCTTGGACGGAGGAGGAAACACCATATATTTT. Residues: CASSLDGGGNTIYF.

On this clone: At one boundary the junction diverges from the germline segment, which might be a read error. V gene TRBV30 combines with J gene TRBJ1-4, with D possibly being TRBD1 (5 bases). The CDR3 extends over 15 amino acids. Germline V gives CDR1 GTSNPN, CDR2 SVGIG (reference sequence). CDR3 amino acids: CAWSERDGSNEKLLF. The CDR3, as DNA: TGTGCCTGGAGTGAGCGGGACGGCTCTAATGAAAAACTGCTTTTT.

J is TRBJ2-3 and V is TRBV7-8, with D perhaps matching TRBD2 (6 bases). Germline V gene data show CDR1 as SGHVS and CDR2 as FQNEAQ. V lost 7 bases, J lost 0 bases, and 26 bases lay in between. CDR3 length: 19 amino acids. The CDR3 DNA sequence: TGTGCCAGCATCCCAAGGGGCCCTTTAGCGGAATCGAGCACAGATACGCAGTATTTT. It yields the protein CASIPRGPLAESSTDTQYF.

This chain uses TRBV21-1 with TRBJ1-5. TRBV21-1 is deemed a pseudogene. This CDR3 region has 20 residues. CDR3 nucleotides: TGTGCCAGCAGCAAAAATCCTACGACTAGGGAGCCATATAGCAATCAGCCCCAGCATTTT. This translates into CASSKNPTTREPYSNQPQHF.

The V and J genes are TRBV28 and TRBJ2-1, with no clear D. The CDR3 runs 15 residues. Trimming left V 3 bases short and J 4 bases short, with 13 bases between. Germline assignment: CDR1 MDHEN and CDR2 SYDVKM. CDR3 amino acids: CASSFRPSGYNEQFF. DNA for the CDR3: TGTGCCAGCAGTTTCCGTCCGTCGGGTTACAATGAGCAGTTCTTC.

This clone occurred once. The chain is built from TRBV19 and TRBJ2-7, with 9 positions matching TRBD2. The CDR3 consists of 15 residues. Germline V CDR1 and CDR2: LNHDA, SQIVND (reference sequence). J lost 3 bases, V lost 3 bases, and 6 bases had no gene match. CDR3 residues: CASSMSSGSFYEQYF. CDR3 in DNA: TGTGCCAGTAGTATGAGTAGCGGGAGTTTCTACGAGCAGTACTTC.

The V gene is TRBV13, the J gene TRBJ1-6; 7 nucleotides line up with TRBD1. The CDR3 runs 17 residues. The ends lost 5 bases at V and 7 bases at J; junction bases unmatched: 14. From germline, CDR1 is PRHDT and CDR2 FYEKMQ (reference sequence). CDR3 bases: TGTGCCAGCAGCCCCGGTTTAGGCAGGGGGACGAATTCACCCCTCCACTTT. This sequence encodes CASSPGLGRGTNSPLHF.

The V and J genes are TRBV7-8 and TRBJ1-1; D perhaps matches TRBD1 (6 bases). This CDR3 spans 15 amino acids. The V end lost 5 bases, the J end lost 4 bases, and 17 bases lay between the germline ends. Per germline, CDR1 SGHVS and CDR2 FQNEAQ. For the CDR3, the DNA is TGTGCCAGCAGCCCAGAACAGGGAGGGGGCACTGAAGCTTTCTTT. Encoded protein: CASSPEQGGGTEAFF. Full variable domain (remainder filled in from reference TRBV7-8 and TRBJ1-1): GAGVSQSPRYKVAKRGQDVALRCDPISGHVSLFWYQQALGQGPEFLTYFQNEAQLDKSGLPSDRFFAERPEGSVSTLKIQRTQQEDSAVYLCASSPEQGGGTEAFFGQGTRLTVV.

The gene calls are TRBV12-5 and TRBJ1-2; 7 positions match TRBD1. Germline V gene lookup returns CDR1 LGHNT and CDR2 FRNRAP. This CDR3 is built from 16 residues. V was clipped by 5 bases and J by 6 bases; unmatched bases: 15. This chain's CDR3 is CASGPSGTAVNDGYTF. In DNA form, the CDR3 reads TGTGCTAGTGGTCCTTCCGGGACAGCCGTAAATGATGGCTACACCTTC.

CDR3 protein: CASSRLQGTANTGELFF. CDR3 in DNA: TGTGCCAGCTCACGTCTACAGGGGACCGCGAACACCGGGGAGCTGTTTTTT. J is TRBJ2-2 and V is TRBV18; 7 positions agree with TRBD1. The germline V gene has CDR1 KGHSH and CDR2 LQKENI. The CDR3 is 17 amino acids. Trimming cost V 4 bases and J 0 bases; bases outside gene matches: 8.

The J gene is TRBJ1-2, the V gene TRBV19; no firm D call. The CDR3 totals 14 residues. The V gene's germline CDR1 is LNHDA and CDR2 SQIVND (reference sequence). Trimming took off 5 bases at V and 2 bases at J, with 12 bases between the two ends. CDR3 residues: CASSFGAENYGYTF. The CDR3 bases are TGTGCCAGTAGTTTTGGTGCAGAAAACTATGGCTACACCTTC. Supplemented by reference TRBV19 and TRBJ1-2, the full variable domain reads DGGITQSPKYLFRKEGQNVTLSCEQNLNHDAMYWYRQDPGQGLRLIYYSQIVNDFQKGDIAEGYSVSREKKESFPLTVTSAQKNPTAFYLCASSFGAENYGYTFGSGTRLTVV.

The chain is built from TRBV6-2 or TRBV6-3 and TRBJ2-7, with 13 positions matching TRBD2. Trimming cost V 2 bases and J 5 bases; bases outside gene matches: 9. Per germline, CDR1 MNHEY and CDR2 SVGEGT. The CDR3 is 17 amino acids. Written as DNA, the CDR3 is TGTGCCAGCAGTTACGGGCCGACTAGCGGGAGGATCGACGAGCAGTACTTC. It encodes CASSYGPTSGRIDEQYF.

V usage is TRBV29-1 and J usage is TRBJ2-1, with TRBD1 identical over 10 bases. Germline-derived CDR1 and CDR2 are SQVTM and ANQGSEA. With 7 bases clipped from V and 6 bases from J, the junction kept 6 bases outside the gene matches. CDR3 length equals 13 residues. CDR3 residues: CSGRTGGSNEQFF. The CDR3, as DNA: TGCAGCGGCCGGACAGGGGGTTCCAATGAGCAGTTCTTC.

This clone was found once. The V and J genes are TRBV24-1 and TRBJ2-1; 8 bases align to TRBD2. CDR1 and CDR2 from the germline V gene are KGHDR and SFDVKD. The junction had 6 bases not matched to a gene; V was cut back by 3 bases and J by 6 bases. The CDR3 length is 15 residues. CDR3 DNA: TGTGCCACCAGTGATGAAGCGGGAGAAGGCAATGAGCAGTTCTTC. Translation gives CATSDEAGEGNEQFF.

V usage is TRBV5-6 and J usage is TRBJ1-1, with 7 bases that match TRBD1. Germline values: CDR1 SGHDT, CDR2 YYEEEE. V was clipped by 6 bases and J by 6 bases; unmatched bases: 8. The CDR3 loop spans 13 amino acids. In DNA form, the CDR3 reads TGTGCCAGCAAAATGACAGGGCTCCCTGAAGCTTTCTTT. It codes for CASKMTGLPEAFF.

The rearrangement uses TRBV27 and TRBJ2-7; 12 bases map to TRBD1. The CDR3 consists of 15 residues. Germline CDR1 MNHEY, CDR2 SMNVEV (reference sequence). Trimming cost V 7 bases and J 6 bases; bases outside gene matches: 10. CDR3 region: CASKSLGTGGGEQYF. DNA of the CDR3: TGTGCCAGCAAATCGCTGGGGACAGGGGGCGGCGAGCAGTACTTC.

The chain couples TRBV6-5 to TRBJ2-7; tentative D call: TRBD2 (6 bases). Germline V CDR1 and CDR2: MNHEY, SVGAGI. V lost 8 bases to trimming and J lost 2 bases, with 10 bases between them. The CDR3 is 12 residues long. In DNA, the CDR3 is TGTGCCAGCCGAGCGGGTACCTACGAGCAGTACTTC. Protein product: CASRAGTYEQYF.

This chain uses TRBV19 with TRBJ1-5; D is possibly TRBD1 (6 bases). Germline values: CDR1 LNHDA, CDR2 SQIVND (reference sequence). V was clipped by 5 bases and J by 0 bases, with 11 bases between them. The CDR3 extends over 15 amino acids. This CDR3 is CASSQDSYSNQPQHF. Written as DNA, the CDR3 is TGTGCCAGTAGTCAGGACAGCTATAGCAATCAGCCCCAGCATTTT.